The clone carrying this T cell receptor (beta chain) was seen ten or more times. As yet, its antigen is unknown. Unique molecular identifiers tagged the TCRbeta library. MiXCR, run by TCRdb on the PCR reads, gives a single entry per CDR3 protein. The table includes 200,000 or so distinct CDR3 sequences, approximately 6% detected once. This sample is part of a study of T-cell reconstitution after alpha-beta-depleted transplantation in children. General study results and limits: Some patients owed their high day-60 TCRbeta diversity to surviving recipient T cells and thymic progenitors. It was newly produced T cells that mostly accounted for T-cell counts and diversity one year after transplant. Alpha-beta T cells about two months after transplant reportedly derived from several hundred expanded graft clones.

CDR3 length equals 16 residues. Germline V gene sequence: CDR1 SGHTA, CDR2 FQGTGA. The V gene lost 6 bases and the J gene lost 2 bases, with 19 bases spanning the gap. Sequences were derived from PBMCs, sampled before TCRalphabeta/CD19-depleted stem cell transplant. This TCR was sampled from a girl younger than two with combined immunodeficiency, due to receive a stem cell transplant. The chain recombines TRBV7-3 with TRBJ2-5; D possibly corresponds to TRBD1 (5 bases). The CDR3 is CASSRTHSPGQETQYF. In DNA, the CDR3 is TGTGCCAGCAGTCGTACCCACTCACCAGGGCAAGAGACCCAGTACTTC.